This paragraph reports one TCR beta chain. These data belong to a study of OX40 agonist ivuxolimab in advanced cancers. The data were produced by immunoSEQ multiplex PCR, yet TCRdb's version contains in-frame clones alone and is incomplete. The data show approximately 81,000 clones, 65% to 85% seen once. The CDR3 is 10 amino acids. The sequenced sample was CD4+ or CD8+ T cells sorted from blood, obtained in a trial of the OX40 agonist ivuxolimab. The sequence was collected from an adult with an advanced solid tumor such as melanoma, head and neck, liver or kidney cancer. The V and J genes are TRBV21-1 and TRBJ1-5. TRBV21-1 counts as a pseudogene. The CDR3 DNA reads as TGTGCCAGCAGCGGGGGGGCCCAGCATTTT. This gives the protein CASSGGAQHF.